This TCR beta chain was retrieved from a study of shared clonotypes between healthy human individuals. Profiled with immunoSEQ multiplex PCR; TCRdb holds only in-frame clones, not every one. The sample holds a few million clones, over 85% seen once. Study observations and caveats: Non-shared clonotypes showed lower generation probabilities than clonotypes common to all four donors.

Germline assignment: CDR1 SQVTM and CDR2 ANQGSEA. V lost 5 bases and J lost 5; bases outside the gene matches: 3. The CDR3 has 12 amino acids. Concerning this clone itself: As yet, its antigen is unknown.

The chain has TRBV29-1 and TRBJ2-5; 9 bases match TRBD1. Sequencing input: naive CD4+ T cells sorted from blood. The subset denotes: CD45RA+ positively selected. This clonotype was sampled from a man between 18 and 35 years old in good health. The CDR3 region has the DNA TGCAGCGTTCGACAGGGGGTTGAGACCCAGTACTTC. Translated: CSVRQGVETQYF.